This entry concerns a single T cell receptor beta chain. The sample originates from a study of PD-1 and CTLA-4 blockade in melanoma. Germline trimming cut 6 bases from V and 6 bases from J; bases unmatched to any gene: 5. This CDR3 has 12 amino acids. Some clones are missing from TCRdb's copy, which holds only in-frame ones; the method was immunoSEQ multiplex PCR. The data hold about 21,000 clones, with more than 70% observed a single time. V and J are TRBV12-3 or TRBV12-4 and TRBJ2-7, with 7 bases aligning to TRBD1. The specimen was CD8+ T cells from peripheral blood, collected before anti-PD-1 treatment. The sequence was obtained from a human donor with melanoma. This chain's CDR3 is CASSLGTAEQYF. CDR3 bases: TGTGCCAGCAGCCTCGGGACAGCCGAGCAGTACTTC.